One sample yielded the 14 T cell receptor beta chains listed below, sequenced in a study of shared clonotypes between healthy human individuals. The data were produced by immunoSEQ multiplex PCR, yet TCRdb's version contains in-frame clones alone and is incomplete. The data show about 2.4 million clones, under 95% seen once. The sample was naive CD4+ T cells from PBMCs. Subset indicated: CD45RA+ positively selected. These receptors came from a man aged 18 to 30 in good health. Some clones in this sample may be carry-over from other donors' samples.

The chain has TRBV11-1 and TRBJ2-1; 11 positions match TRBD2. V shed 5 bases, J shed 4 bases, and the junction held 16 bases outside the gene matches. Germline-derived CDR1 and CDR2 are SGHAT and FQDESV (reference sequence). The length of the CDR3 is 19 residues. This CDR3 reads CASSRQGNSGRATYNEQFF. The CDR3 DNA reads as TGTGCCAGCAGCAGACAAGGAAATAGCGGGAGGGCGACTTACAATGAGCAGTTCTTC.

The rearrangement links TRBV5-8 to TRBJ2-7, with D possibly TRBD1 on 6 matching bases. This CDR3 comprises 14 residues. With 0 bases removed from V and 0 bases from J, the gap between germline ends came to 7 bases. The germline gives CDR1 SGHTS, CDR2 YDEGEE. The CDR3: CASSLDRASYEQYF. In DNA form, the CDR3 reads TGTGCCAGCAGCTTGGACAGGGCCTCCTACGAGCAGTACTTC.

This clone was detected only a few times. Other DNA sequences from this sample encode an identical CDR3 as well. This chain connects TRBV5-1 to TRBJ1-5; 9 bases line up with TRBD1. The V gene end was trimmed by 0 bases and the J gene end by 7 bases; junction bases not matched to a gene: 2. Germline CDR1 and CDR2: SGHRS and YFSETQ. CDR3 size: 14 residues. This CDR3 is CASSLGQGDQPQHF. In nucleotides, the CDR3 is TGCGCCAGCAGCTTGGGACAGGGGGACCAGCCCCAGCATTTT. The whole variable domain, remainder taken from reference TRBV5-1 and TRBJ1-5, is KAGVTQTPRYLIKTRGQQVTLSCSPISGHRSVSWYQQTPGQGLQFLFEYFSETQRNKGNFPGRFSGRQFSNSRSEMNVSTLELGDSALYLCASSLGQGDQPQHFGDGTRLSIL.

The chain employs TRBV6-1 and TRBJ2-3; possibly TRBD1 for D (6 bases). This CDR3 has 12 amino acids. V lost 10 bases and J lost 5, with 13 bases in between. CDR1 and CDR2 (germline): MNHNS, SASEGT. The CDR3 protein is CATRDIEDTQYF. The CDR3 DNA sequence: TGTGCCACCCGGGACATCGAAGATACGCAGTATTTT.

This chain uses TRBV14 with TRBJ2-7; 9 bases fit TRBD2. Germline V CDR1 and CDR2: SGHDN, FVKESK. V lost 6 bases to trimming and J lost 5 bases; unmatched junction nucleotides: 8. The length of the CDR3 is 14 residues. CDR3 amino acids: CASRYSGSRDEQYF. CDR3 nucleotide sequence: TGTGCCAGCAGATATAGCGGGAGTCGCGACGAGCAGTACTTC.

In the case of this clone: The same CDR3 arises from other DNA sequences in this sample as well. The V gene is TRBV7-3, the J gene TRBJ2-1; 10 nucleotides align to TRBD1. V shed 5 bases, J shed 2 bases, and the junction held 3 bases outside the gene matches. This CDR3 spans 15 amino acids. The germline CDR1 and CDR2 sequences are SGHTA and FQGTGA. Here the CDR3 reads CASSQGQGAYNEQFF. DNA for the CDR3: TGTGCCAGCAGCCAAGGACAGGGGGCCTACAATGAGCAGTTCTTC.

This clone was recorded only once. The V gene is TRBV29-1, the J gene TRBJ2-3; weak D call: TRBD1 (5 bases). The CDR3 is 14 amino acids. Germline V gene data show CDR1 as SQVTM and CDR2 as ANQGSEA. V lost 7 bases to trimming and J lost 6 bases, with 20 bases between them. CDR3 coding DNA: TGCAGCGCCCGCGGCCGGCAGCCAGGGGATACGCAGTATTTT. Its translation is CSARGRQPGDTQYF.

The rearrangement joins TRBV5-1 to TRBJ2-1; D is perhaps TRBD2 (6 bases). The CDR3 is 12 residues long. The V gene lost 8 bases and the J gene lost 9 bases, with 15 bases spanning the gap. Germline-derived CDR1 and CDR2 are SGHRS and YFSETQ. The CDR3: CASGAGRGEQFF. CDR3 DNA sequence: TGCGCCAGTGGGGCGGGACGGGGTGAGCAGTTCTTC.

This sequence joins TRBV9 and TRBJ2-1; a possible D gene is TRBD1 (6 bases). V dropped 5 bases and J dropped 3 bases, with 12 bases sitting between them. CDR3 length equals 14 residues. Germline CDR1 and CDR2: SGDLS and YYNGEE. The CDR3 protein is CASRNGTSYNEQFF. CDR3 in DNA: TGTGCCAGCAGGAACGGGACAAGCTACAATGAGCAGTTCTTC.

The rearrangement uses TRBV6-5 and TRBJ1-2; 8 nucleotides line up with TRBD1. V lost 7 bases, J lost 1 base, and 5 bases stayed unmatched. Germline CDR1 and CDR2: MNHEY and SVGAGI. The CDR3 runs to 14 residues. The chain's CDR3 is CASNWGQVNYGYTF. CDR3 in DNA: TGTGCCAGCAACTGGGGACAGGTTAACTATGGCTACACCTTC.

The V gene is TRBV21-1, the J gene TRBJ2-7; the D segment call TRBD2 is taken from the table without a DNA check. TRBV21-1 is deemed a pseudogene. CDR3 size: 16 residues. This CDR3 is CASSNEAERETHEQYF. The CDR3 coding sequence is TGTGCCAGCAGCAACGAGGCAGAGCGGGAGACCCACGAGCAGTACTTC.

The chain joins TRBV5-1 to TRBJ2-3; TRBD2 matches at 7 bases. From germline, CDR1 is SGHRS and CDR2 YFSETQ. V lost 8 bases and J lost 6; bases outside the gene matches: 12. This CDR3 is 14 amino acids long. CDR3 nucleotides: TGCGCCAGTTCCCGGGGGGAGGGTTCGGATACGCAGTATTTT. This codes for CASSRGEGSDTQYF.

The chain recombines TRBV5-4 with TRBJ2-7; 11 positions agree with TRBD2. Germline-derived CDR1 and CDR2 are SGHNT and YYREEE (reference sequence). This CDR3 has 15 residues. V dropped 3 bases and J dropped 2; count of bases not matched to a gene: 4. CDR3: CASSSLAGVAYEQYF. The CDR3 bases are TGTGCCAGCAGCTCACTAGCGGGAGTCGCCTACGAGCAGTACTTC.

Details on this clone: The sample has other DNA sequences that encode this CDR3 too. J is TRBJ2-5 and V is TRBV6-1; 9 bases are shared with TRBD1. Germline V lookup: CDR1 MNHNS, CDR2 SASEGT. The trim removed 1 base at V and 3 bases at J, leaving 3 bases unmatched. The CDR3 consists of 15 residues. The DNA of the CDR3 is TGTGCCAGCAGTGAAGGTGGGACAGGGAAAGAGACCCAGTACTTC. It is translated as CASSEGGTGKETQYF.